Listed here is a single T cell receptor beta chain. These data come from a study of blood T cell repertoires in COVID-19. Turning to the study itself: From the United States, Italy and Spain came samples of acute and convalescent COVID-19.

Authors' analysis steps: Reference gene primer amplification gave nucleated cell count estimates. Sequenced by immunoSEQ multiplex PCR; TCRdb stores in-frame clones only, minus some. The V and J calls and clone size were taken over from that table, and D and trimming were inferred from the DNA. The data contain around 500,000 clones, roughly 90% of them singletons. Trimming cost V 3 bases and J 1 base; bases outside gene matches: 6. The CDR3 spans 15 residues. Germline V gene lookup returns CDR1 SGHDT and CDR2 YYEEEE. The study counted Cohort 3 donors as recovered given two negative PCRs, clearance, or symptom resolution.

The chain carries TRBV5-6 and TRBJ1-1, with TRBD1 identical over 7 bases. The source is a woman aged 40-49 years who had recovered from COVID-19. The sample comprised PBMCs or T cells enriched from blood (not recorded which). The CDR3 protein is CASSWRDRWNTEAFF. Written as DNA, the CDR3 is TGTGCCAGCAGCTGGAGGGACAGATGGAACACTGAAGCTTTCTTT.